Listed here is a single TCR beta chain. The clone's antigen remains unknown. No much larger clone is present one base from it, and per-base qualities are unavailable. This sample stems from a study of cytomegalovirus exposure and HLA in healthy donors (TCRdb year 2017). Regarding the research as a whole: In an earlier analysis of 587 of the donors, about 260 Gb of sequence data and approximately 100 million unique TCR beta sequences from 150 million to 200 million T cells were reported. Across approximately 400 genotyped donors of the cohort, an average of roughly 230,000 unique TCR beta nucleotide sequences per donor were sequenced, and roughly a sixth of those sequences were non-productive. To predict cytomegalovirus infection status, the study brought together high-throughput TCR immunosequencing, statistical association of individual TCRs with disease status, and machine learning. Roughly 320 gigabases of sequencing data and around 80 million unique TCR sequences made up an early release that covered several hundred HLA-typed donors. The study was designed to test whether signatures of past pathogen exposure could be identified by cataloging public T cell receptors. Donor age, sex, ethnicity and CMV serostatus were compiled together with the repertoire data. In a later analysis, previously published TCR beta repertoires from 500 to 750 donors were re-analyzed and high-resolution HLA genotyping was added so that TCR occurrence patterns could be studied. A later genetic analysis took genome-wide SNP genotypes for about 55% of the 666 donors and used that subset as a discovery cohort. Typing coverage varied by locus: roughly 629-630 donors for A, B, C, DRB1 and DQB1; more than 500 for DQA1; more than 600 for DPA1; roughly 470 for DPB1. Every repertoire in the discovery cohort had been generated on one and the same sequencing platform. Both class I and class II loci were covered by HLA typing, at four-digit resolution. An earlier analysis of 587 of the donors applied high-throughput TCR beta sequencing to assess whether each TCR beta V gene segment acted as functional or pseudogenic. In the later analysis, no new phenotypic data were used to find candidate immune exposures; instead, reliance was placed on TCR beta sequences and their occurrence across donors. Of the roughly 430 genotyped donors, about 80% fell in the genetic ancestry cluster associated with self-reported Caucasian donors. A handful of DR-DQ haplotypes were handled as single units for association and clustering because linkage in the cohort was strong. Along with the approximately 700-subject first cohort, a separate validation cohort of over a hundred different subjects was used. The study used immunosequencing to profile the T cell repertoires of 600 to 850 subjects and linked those repertoires to cytomegalovirus serostatus.

General study outcomes and caveats: A further reported finding was that TCR beta sequences accurately predicted the HLA-A and HLA-B alleles for most subjects in the first cohort. Over 15 rarely observed V segments, including chromosome 9 orphons, were excluded from the earlier analysis of about 610 of the donors because counts were too low. In a later analysis, several top co-occurrence clusters were reported to appear linked to parvovirus B19, influenza, CMV and Epstein-Barr virus. A later genetic analysis reported fewer N-insertions in productive TCRs among donors in an Asian-associated ancestry cluster than the roughly 700-donor mean. In a later analysis, the rate of TCR association differed among HLA loci, with DRB1 alleles having the most associated TCRs and HLA-C alleles having the fewest. The study listed 164 TCR beta chains as associated with cytomegalovirus. A later analysis found that HLA-associated TCR beta chains were more clonally expanded and had lower generation probabilities than equally common non-associated chains. The classifier was reported to diagnose cytomegalovirus status with high specificity and sensitivity in both the original cohort and the validation cohort. Because some donors lacked HLA typing at each locus, the association tests relied only on the typed subset. Most CMV-associated TCR beta chains appeared to be HLA-restricted in a later analysis, and the HLA associations seemed to be driven largely by CMV exposure. An association between a missense DCLRE1C variant and V-gene and J-gene trimming of TCR beta chains was found in a later genetic analysis and replicated in an independent cohort. Specific HLA alleles were associated with more than 15,000 TCR beta sequences at a false discovery rate of 0.05 in a later analysis. Correlated functional status among segregating V segments might be attributable to linkage disequilibrium, but an unknown experimental factor could not be ruled out. Some IMGT-functional V segments, including TRBV6-2 and TRBV6-3, could not be told apart with the 87-base-pair reads, so those segments were excluded. Broadly in line with IMGT annotations, most TCR beta V segments showed up in productive rearrangements about 87% or about 30% of the time in an earlier analysis of around 600 of the donors. It was suggested by the authors that the approach could potentially be generalized to other disease states and immunological phenotypes. The cohort was sequenced for TCR beta chains only, and without alpha or paired-chain data the features that could be detected were limited. Three of the identified cytomegalovirus-associated TCR beta chains were confirmed in vitro to be specific for cytomegalovirus antigens. When HLA alleles, especially DR and DQ, strongly co-occurred, TCR associations were difficult to assign to individual alleles. Immune exposure information for the cohort was limited to CMV serostatus. A cluster of highly shared sequence variants was judged likely to represent a technical artifact of the sequencing pipeline. Roughly uniform sequencing depth across donors was assumed in presence/absence analyses, although this assumption may not hold. While some public TCRs were present in many individuals, most TCR sequences turned up only very rarely across donors.

Library creation used the immunoSEQ multiplex PCR assay. A mixture of 60 forward primers for TCR Vbeta segments and 13 reverse primers for TCR Jbeta segments was used in the multiplex PCR. A multiplex PCR assay on genomic DNA amplified the CDR3 region of rearranged TCR beta genes. Amplified TCR beta libraries were sequenced as 87-base-pair reads on the Illumina HiSeq System. The authors processed their data as follows. A later analysis counted about 80 million unique TCR beta chains across the 666 repertoires, and about 10 million of these chains were shared by at least two donors. To remove PCR and sequencing errors, raw reads were error-corrected and collapsed into unique sequences using a nearest-neighbor algorithm that merged closely related sequences. CDR3 sequences were aligned to IMGT reference sequences to assign V, D and J gene segments. Each retained sequence needed at least a six-nucleotide match to both a V gene segment and a J gene segment. A rearrangement was called productive if the CDR3 had no stop codons and remained in frame with V and J, and every other rearrangement was called non-productive. Following IMGT convention, CDR3 was defined as the stretch from the second conserved V-encoded cysteine to the conserved J-encoded phenylalanine. Sequences without an unambiguous match to a single V gene segment were excluded from the earlier analysis of 450 to 750 of the donors. In an earlier analysis of approximately 500 of the donors, a V segment was called functional when productive rearrangements were above 56.7%, and segregating when the standard deviation between donors exceeded 5%. A statistical classification framework was built to diagnose cytomegalovirus status from the catalog of TCR beta chain sequences. In a later analysis, V and J genes were assigned by comparing TCR nucleotide sequences against IMGT/GENE-DB human TR gene sequences. The TCRdist pipeline was used in a later analysis to assign CDR3 sequences and most-parsimonious VDJ recombination scenarios. In a later analysis, every TCR beta chain was defined by the combination of its CDR3 amino acid sequence and its V-gene family, and reads without a unique V-gene family were dropped. In a later analysis, fewer than 650 highly shared, low-generation-probability nucleotide sequences were removed to address suspected cross-contamination and a sequencing artifact. In a later analysis, a clonal expansion index was calculated for each public chain from normalized within-repertoire ranks of inferred template counts. A later analysis computed generation probabilities with a VDJ recombination model fitted to out-of-frame rearrangements, and checked the results against IGoR. In a later analysis, TCR-TCR, TCR-HLA and TCR-CMV co-occurrence was scored with hypergeometric tests, and a repertoire-size bias correction was applied to TCR pairs. A later analysis estimated false discovery rates by permuting HLA or CMV assignments 20 times. In a later analysis, co-occurring TCRs were grouped using DBSCAN, with TCRdist sequence similarity added in when clustering inside HLA-allele-positive subsets. For co-occurrence clustering, repertoires with fewer than 30,000 or more than 120,000 public chains were excluded, along with five repertoires with anomalous nucleotide sharing. This is the immuneACCESS table as TCRdb keeps it, with only in-frame sequences that have V and J called. A part of the clones is gone; compared with another copy, unresolved V genes explain less than half, and the rest is unexplained. V, J and clone size are taken as reported in that table, and D and trimming were inferred from the DNA itself. The sample records fewer than 70,000 clones, roughly 83% of which are singletons. The ten top clones hold around 1.7% of the sample.

The cohort comprised more than 550 healthy bone marrow donors. All cohort members were sampled while nominally healthy, although unrecorded immune exposures were likely present. The donor was CMV seronegative and was included in the group of over 300 seronegative cohort members. Every donor gave a peripheral blood sample, and the peripheral blood mononuclear cells from that sample were used for TCR beta sequencing. The Qiagen DNeasy Blood Extraction Kit was used to extract genomic DNA from the blood cell samples. The germline V and J ends show losses of 4 bases and 12 bases respectively, and no gene match explains 10 bases of the junction. The CDR3 contains 15 residues, cysteine and phenylalanine counted. The DNA shown is the 45-base CDR3, in frame from base 1. Sequences MGHRA (CDR1) and YSYEKL (CDR2) are obtained from the germline V gene.

This receptor was taken from a man aged 35-49 years in good health and CMV-seronegative. Sequencing was done on a sample of PBMCs. The rearrangement combines TRBV4-1 with TRBJ2-6; 9 middle bases align to TRBD1. The CDR3 here reads CASSPEGDRASVLTF. Read as DNA, the sequence is TGCGCCAGCAGCCCAGAGGGGGACAGGGCATCCGTCCTGACTTTC.